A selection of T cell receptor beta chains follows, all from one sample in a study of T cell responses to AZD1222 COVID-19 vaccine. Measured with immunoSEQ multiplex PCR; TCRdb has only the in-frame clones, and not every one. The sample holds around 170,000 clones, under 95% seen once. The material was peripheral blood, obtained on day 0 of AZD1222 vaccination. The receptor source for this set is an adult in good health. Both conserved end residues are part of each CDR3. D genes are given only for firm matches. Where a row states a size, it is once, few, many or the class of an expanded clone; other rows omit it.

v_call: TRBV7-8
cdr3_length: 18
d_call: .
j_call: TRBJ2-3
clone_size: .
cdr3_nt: TGTGCCAGCAGCCCTCGACTATCCAATACTCCTAGCACAGATACGCAGTATTTT
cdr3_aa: CASSPRLSNTPSTDTQYF

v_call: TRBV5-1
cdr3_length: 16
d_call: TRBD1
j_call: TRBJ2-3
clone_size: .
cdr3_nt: TGCGCCAGCAGCAGACAGGGGGAATTTGGCACAGATACGCAGTATTTT
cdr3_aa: CASSRQGEFGTDTQYF

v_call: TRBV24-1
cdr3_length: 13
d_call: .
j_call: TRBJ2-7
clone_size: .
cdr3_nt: TGTGCCACCAGTGAGTCCGGGGGCTACGAGCAGTACTTC
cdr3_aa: CATSESGGYEQYF

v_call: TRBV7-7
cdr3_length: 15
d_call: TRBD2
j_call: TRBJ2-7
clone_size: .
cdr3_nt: TGTGCCAGCAGCGAGAGACTAGCGGGCGTTTACGAGCAGTACTTC
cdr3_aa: CASSERLAGVYEQYF

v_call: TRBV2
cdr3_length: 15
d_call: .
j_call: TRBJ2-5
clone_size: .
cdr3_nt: TGTGCCAGCAGGGCACTGGGGGGCCAAGGAGAGACCCAGTACTTC
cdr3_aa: CASRALGGQGETQYF

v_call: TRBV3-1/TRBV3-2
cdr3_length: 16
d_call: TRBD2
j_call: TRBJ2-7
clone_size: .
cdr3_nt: TGTGCCAGCAGCCCGACCGCTAGCGGGGGGCCCTACGAGCAGTACTTC
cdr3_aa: CASSPTASGGPYEQYF

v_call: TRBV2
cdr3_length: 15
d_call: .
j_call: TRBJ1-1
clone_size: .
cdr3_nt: TGTGCCAGCAGTGAAGCGCGGACGCGGAGCCCTGAAGCTTTCTTT
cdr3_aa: CASSEARTRSPEAFF

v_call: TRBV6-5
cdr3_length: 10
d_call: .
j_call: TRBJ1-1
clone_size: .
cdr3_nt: TGTGCCAGCGGGAACACTGAAGCTTTCTTT
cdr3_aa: CASGNTEAFF

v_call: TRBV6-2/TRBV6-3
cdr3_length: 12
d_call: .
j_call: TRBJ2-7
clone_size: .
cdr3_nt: TGTGCCAGCAGCTCACCAGGAAACGAGCAGTACTTC
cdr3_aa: CASSSPGNEQYF

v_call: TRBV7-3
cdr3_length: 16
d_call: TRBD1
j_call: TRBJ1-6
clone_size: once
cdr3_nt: TGTGCCAGCAGCTTACTCCCGACAGGGGATAATTCACCCCTCCACTTT
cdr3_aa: CASSLLPTGDNSPLHF

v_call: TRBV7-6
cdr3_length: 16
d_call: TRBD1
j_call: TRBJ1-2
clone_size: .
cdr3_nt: TGTGCCAGCAGCCCCGCCAGGGGGCTGGAGCACTATGGCTACACCTTC
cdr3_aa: CASSPARGLEHYGYTF

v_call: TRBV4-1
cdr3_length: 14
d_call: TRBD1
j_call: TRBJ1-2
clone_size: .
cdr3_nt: TGCGCCAGCAGCCAATTGACAGGGTACGCTGGCTACACCTTC
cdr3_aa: CASSQLTGYAGYTF

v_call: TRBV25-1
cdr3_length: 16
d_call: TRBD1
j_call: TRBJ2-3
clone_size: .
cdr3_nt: TGTGCCAGCAGTGATGTACAGGGGTTCAACACAGATACGCAGTATTTT
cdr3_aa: CASSDVQGFNTDTQYF

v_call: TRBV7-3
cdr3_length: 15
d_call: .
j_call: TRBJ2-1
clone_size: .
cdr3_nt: TGTGCCAGCAGCTTGGACTCTAGGGGATACAATGAGCAGTTCTTC
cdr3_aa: CASSLDSRGYNEQFF

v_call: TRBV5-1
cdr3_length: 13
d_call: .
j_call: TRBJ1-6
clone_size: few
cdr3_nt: TGCGCCAGCAGCTCAATCCGGGACAACAAACTCCACTTT
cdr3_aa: CASSSIRDNKLHF

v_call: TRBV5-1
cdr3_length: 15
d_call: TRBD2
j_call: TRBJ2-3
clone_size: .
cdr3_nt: TGCGCCAGCAGTTTGTTAGCGGGAGACACAGATACGCAGTATTTT
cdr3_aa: CASSLLAGDTDTQYF